The 14 T cell receptor beta chains below all came from one sample that was sequenced in a study of shared clonotypes between healthy human individuals. TCRdb's copy holds only in-frame clones and misses some; the assay was immunoSEQ multiplex PCR. The table lists around 1.1 million clones, about 80% of them singletons. Source material: memory CD4+ T cells from PBMCs. As to subset: CD45RA-negative fraction. These receptors were taken from a man aged 18 to 35 in good health. Some clones in this sample may be carry-over from other donors' samples.

This clone was recorded at least ten times. V and J are TRBV7-2 and TRBJ2-5; D not certain. This CDR3 region has 14 residues. Trimming removed 5 bases from V and 1 base from J, with 11 bases in between. Looked up from germline, CDR1 is SGHTA and CDR2 is FQGNSA. The CDR3 bases are TGTGCCAGCAGCGCCCCCACGGCCCAAGAGACCCAGTACTTC. Protein product: CASSAPTAQETQYF. Variable domain in full (rest from reference TRBV7-2 and TRBJ2-5): GAGVSQSPSNKVTEKGKDVELRCDPISGHTALYWYRQSLGQGLEFLIYFQGNSAPDKSGLPSDRFSAERTGGSVSTLTIQRTQQEDSAVYLCASSAPTAQETQYFGPGTRLLVL.

For this clone: Other DNA sequences from this sample encode an identical CDR3 as well. The genes are TRBV10-3 and TRBJ2-2, with TRBD1 matching 8 bases. The trim removed 6 bases at V and 3 bases at J, leaving 3 bases unmatched. This CDR3 has 14 residues. Germline CDR1 ENHRY, CDR2 SYGVKD. The CDR3 loop reads CAISPDRDTGELFF. For the CDR3, the DNA is TGTGCCATCAGCCCGGACAGGGACACCGGGGAGCTGTTTTTT.

This chain connects TRBV18 to TRBJ2-1; TRBD2 matches at 7 bases. The CDR3 length is 15 residues. Germline CDR1 KGHSH, CDR2 LQKENI. Trimming at V came to 0 bases and at J to 5 bases, leaving 4 bases not matched to a gene. CDR3 bases: TGTGCCAGCTCACCACCGGGACTAATTCACAATGAGCAGTTCTTC. Translating it yields CASSPPGLIHNEQFF.

This clone was seen repeatedly, ten times or more. This chain connects TRBV10-3 to TRBJ2-3, with D tentatively TRBD1 (6 bases). Germline loops: CDR1 ENHRY, CDR2 SYGVKD. CDR3 length equals 15 residues. V was cut by 0 bases and J by 4 bases, with 11 bases left in between. The CDR3 spells CAISESPQGSDTQYF. In nucleotides, the CDR3 is TGTGCCATCAGTGAGTCCCCACAGGGTTCAGATACGCAGTATTTT.

This sequence joins TRBV14 and TRBJ2-5; weak D call: TRBD1 (6 bases). This CDR3 has 16 residues. V lost 4 bases and J 4 bases, leaving 19 bases between the germline ends. Germline V gene lookup returns CDR1 SGHDN and CDR2 FVKESK. Here the CDR3 reads CASSPGFQGYPETQYF. The CDR3 DNA sequence: TGTGCCAGCAGCCCAGGGTTCCAGGGGTATCCAGAGACCCAGTACTTC.

This chain links TRBV30 with TRBJ1-4; TRBD1 matches 7 bases. The ends lost 0 bases at V and 7 bases at J; junction bases unmatched: 8. Germline assignment: CDR1 GTSNPN and CDR2 SVGIG (reference sequence). This CDR3 region has 15 residues. The CDR3 DNA is TGTGCCTGGAGTGTAAGAAACAGGGGTGGTGAAAAACTGTTTTTT. It codes for CAWSVRNRGGEKLFF.

The genes are TRBV2 and TRBJ2-5; D not resolved. The DNA matches TRBJ2-7 better at its end, which makes the J call doubtful. This CDR3 spans 13 amino acids. The germline gives CDR1 SNHLY, CDR2 FYNNEI. This chain's CDR3 is CASSEFQLGEQYF. CDR3 in DNA: TGTGCCAGCAGTGAATTTCAGTTGGGCGAGCAGTACTTC.

There are many counts of this clone. Distinct nucleotide sequences in the sample also encode this CDR3. This chain uses TRBV9 with TRBJ2-2, with 8 nucleotides matching TRBD1. Germline V CDR1 and CDR2: SGDLS, YYNGEE. This CDR3 contains 15 residues. J was trimmed by 3 bases and V by 1 base; bases with no gene match: 2. CDR3 in amino acids: CASSVTTGDTGELFF. CDR3 coding DNA: TGTGCCAGCAGCGTAACGACAGGGGACACCGGGGAGCTGTTTTTT.

V usage is TRBV10-1 and J usage is TRBJ2-7; D is unresolved. V lost 8 bases to trimming and J lost 0 bases, with 5 bases between them. CDR3 length: 11 amino acids. Germline CDR1 WNHNN, CDR2 SYGVQD (reference sequence). The CDR3 DNA reads as TGCGCCAGCGGCAACTCCTACGAGCAGTACTTC. Translation gives CASGNSYEQYF.

The sample holds one count of this clone. The chain employs TRBV30 and TRBJ1-3, with D uncertain. V gave up 4 bases and J gave up 4 bases, with 5 bases separating them. The CDR3 extends over 11 amino acids. In germline, CDR1 is GTSNPN, CDR2 SVGIG (reference sequence). CDR3 loop: CAWTVGNTIYF. The CDR3 nucleotides read TGTGCCTGGACCGTCGGAAACACCATATATTTT.

This clone was observed a few times. Since no conserved phenylalanine or tryptophan closes the CDR3, a read error is the likely cause. The genes are TRBV30 and TRBJ1-5, with 7 bases identical to TRBD1. Germline values: CDR1 GTSNPN, CDR2 SVGIG (reference sequence). CDR3 length equals 13 residues. Trimming cost V 0 bases and J 6 bases; bases outside gene matches: 2. DNA for the CDR3: TGTGCCTGGAGTGTAGACAGGGTTCAGCCCCAGCATTCT. This gives the protein CAWSVDRVQPQHS.

CDR3 amino acids: CASDRAGVGGETQYF. The CDR3 DNA follows: TGTGCCAGCGATCGGGCGGGGGTAGGCGGAGAGACCCAGTACTTC. V is TRBV28 and J is TRBJ2-5; 7 bases agree with TRBD2. Germline trimming cut 8 bases from V and 4 bases from J; bases unmatched to any gene: 13. The germline V gene encodes CDR1 MDHEN and CDR2 SYDVKM. The CDR3 is made up of 15 amino acids.

This rearrangement joins TRBV5-1 to TRBJ2-1; tentatively, D is TRBD1 or TRBD2 (5 bases each). This CDR3 is 18 amino acids long. The V gene's germline CDR1 is SGHRS and CDR2 YFSETQ. V was pared by 0 bases and J by 5 bases, with 21 bases between. The CDR3 protein is CASSLVPFWGNGDNEQFF. The CDR3 bases are TGCGCCAGCAGCTTGGTCCCTTTTTGGGGCAACGGGGACAATGAGCAGTTCTTC. The whole variable domain, remainder taken from reference TRBV5-1 and TRBJ2-1, is KAGVTQTPRYLIKTRGQQVTLSCSPISGHRSVSWYQQTPGQGLQFLFEYFSETQRNKGNFPGRFSGRQFSNSRSEMNVSTLELGDSALYLCASSLVPFWGNGDNEQFFGPGTRLTVL.

V gene TRBV6-1 combines with J gene TRBJ1-4, with a weak D call TRBD1 (6 bases). Per germline, CDR1 MNHNS and CDR2 SASEGT. Trimming took 6 bases from V and 4 from J, leaving 15 bases between them. This CDR3 comprises 15 residues. CDR3 sequence reads: CASRVGTISNEKLFF. The DNA of the CDR3 is TGTGCCAGCAGAGTCGGGACAATAAGTAATGAAAAACTGTTTTTT.